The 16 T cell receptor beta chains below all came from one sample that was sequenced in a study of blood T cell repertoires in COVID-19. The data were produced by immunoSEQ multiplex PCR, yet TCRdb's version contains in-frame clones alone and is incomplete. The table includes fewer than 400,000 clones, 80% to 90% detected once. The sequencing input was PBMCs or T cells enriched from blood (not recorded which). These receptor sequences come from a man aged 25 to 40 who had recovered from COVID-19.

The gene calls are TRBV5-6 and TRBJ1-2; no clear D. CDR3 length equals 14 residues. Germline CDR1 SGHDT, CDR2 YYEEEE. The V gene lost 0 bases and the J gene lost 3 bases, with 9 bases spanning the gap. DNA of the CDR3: TGTGCCAGCAGCTTGGTACCGGGTGACTATGGCTACACCTTC. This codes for CASSLVPGDYGYTF. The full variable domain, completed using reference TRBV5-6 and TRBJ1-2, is DAGVTQSPTHLIKTRGQQVTLRCSPKSGHDTVSWYQQALGQGPQFIFQYYEEEERQRGNFPDRFSGHQFPNYSSELNVNALLLGDSALYLCASSLVPGDYGYTFGSGTRLTVV.

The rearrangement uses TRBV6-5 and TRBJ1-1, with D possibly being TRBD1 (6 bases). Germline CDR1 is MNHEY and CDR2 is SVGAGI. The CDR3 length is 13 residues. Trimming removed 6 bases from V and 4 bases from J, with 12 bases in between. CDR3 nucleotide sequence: TGTGCCAGCAGCAAAGGGGGGGGCACTGAAGCTTTCTTT. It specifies CASSKGGGTEAFF.

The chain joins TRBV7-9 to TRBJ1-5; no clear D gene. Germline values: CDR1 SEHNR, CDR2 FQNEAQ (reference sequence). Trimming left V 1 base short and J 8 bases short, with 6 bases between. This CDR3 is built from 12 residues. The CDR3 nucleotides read TGTGCCAGCAGCTTAGATACGGAGCCCCAGCATTTT. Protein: CASSLDTEPQHF.

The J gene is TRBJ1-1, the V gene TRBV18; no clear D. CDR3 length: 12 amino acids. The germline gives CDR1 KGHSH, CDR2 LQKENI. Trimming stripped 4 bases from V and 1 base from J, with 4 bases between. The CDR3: CASSLGNTEAFF. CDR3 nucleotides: TGTGCCAGCTCACTCGGGAACACTGAAGCTTTCTTT.

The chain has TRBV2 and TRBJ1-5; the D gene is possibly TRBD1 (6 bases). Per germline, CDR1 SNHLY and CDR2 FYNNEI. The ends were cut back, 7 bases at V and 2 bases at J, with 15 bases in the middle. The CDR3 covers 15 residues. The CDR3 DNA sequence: TGTGCCAGCACCGAGACAGGCCGGGGCAATCAGCCCCAGCATTTT. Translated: CASTETGRGNQPQHF.

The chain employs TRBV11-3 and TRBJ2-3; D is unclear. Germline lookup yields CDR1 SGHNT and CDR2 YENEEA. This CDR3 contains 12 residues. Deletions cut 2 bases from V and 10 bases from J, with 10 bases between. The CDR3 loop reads CASSLNSGPQYF. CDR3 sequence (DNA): TGTGCCAGCAGCTTAAATTCGGGTCCGCAGTATTTT. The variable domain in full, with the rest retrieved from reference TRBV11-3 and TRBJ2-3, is EAGVVQSPRYKIIEKKQPVAFWCNPISGHNTLYWYLQNLGQGPELLIRYENEEAVDDSQLPKDRFSAERLKGVDSTLKIQPAELGDSAVYLCASSLNSGPQYFGPGTRLTVL.

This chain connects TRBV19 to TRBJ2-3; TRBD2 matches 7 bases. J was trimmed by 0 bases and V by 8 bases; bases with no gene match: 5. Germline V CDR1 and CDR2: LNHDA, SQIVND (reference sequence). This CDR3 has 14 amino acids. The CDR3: CASREEFSTDTQYF. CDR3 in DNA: TGTGCCAGTCGGGAGGAGTTTAGCACAGATACGCAGTATTTT.

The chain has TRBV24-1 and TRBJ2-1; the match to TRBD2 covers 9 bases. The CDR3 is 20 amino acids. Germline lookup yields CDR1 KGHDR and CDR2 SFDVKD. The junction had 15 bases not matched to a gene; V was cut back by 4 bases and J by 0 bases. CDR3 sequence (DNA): TGTGCCACCAGTGAATCCGTCGGGGGAGCGGGGGGCAGCTCCTACAATGAGCAGTTCTTC. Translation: CATSESVGGAGGSSYNEQFF.

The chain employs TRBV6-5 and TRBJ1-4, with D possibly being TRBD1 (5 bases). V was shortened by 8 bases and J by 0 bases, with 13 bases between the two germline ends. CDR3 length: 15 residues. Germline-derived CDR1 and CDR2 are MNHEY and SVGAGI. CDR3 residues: CASFPYRTTNEKLFF. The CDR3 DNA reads TGTGCCAGCTTTCCGTACAGGACAACTAATGAAAAACTGTTTTTT.

The CDR3 bases are TGTGCCTGGAGTGTAAGGGCGCGGGATCGGAGGATAGCCAAAAACATTCAGTACTTC. Residues: CAWSVRARDRRIAKNIQYF. The genes are TRBV30 and TRBJ2-4, with a possible D match to TRBD2 (6 bases). The germline V and J ends were trimmed by 0 bases and 0 bases, with 21 bases remaining between them. In germline, CDR1 is GTSNPN, CDR2 SVGIG (reference sequence). The CDR3 runs to 19 residues. The full variable domain, rest sourced from reference TRBV30 and TRBJ2-4, is SQTIHQWPATLVQPVGSPLSLECTVEGTSNPNLYWYRQAAGRGLQLLFYSVGIGQISSEVPQNLSASRPQDRQFILSSKKLLLSDSGFYLCAWSVRARDRRIAKNIQYFGAGTRLSVL.

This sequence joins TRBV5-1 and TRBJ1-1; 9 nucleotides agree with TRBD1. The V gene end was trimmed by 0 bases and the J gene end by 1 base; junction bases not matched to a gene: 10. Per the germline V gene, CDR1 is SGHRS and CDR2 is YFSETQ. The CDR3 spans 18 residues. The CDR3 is CASSLVGTGISGNTEAFF. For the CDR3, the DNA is TGCGCCAGCAGCTTGGTCGGGACAGGGATCTCGGGGAACACTGAAGCTTTCTTT.

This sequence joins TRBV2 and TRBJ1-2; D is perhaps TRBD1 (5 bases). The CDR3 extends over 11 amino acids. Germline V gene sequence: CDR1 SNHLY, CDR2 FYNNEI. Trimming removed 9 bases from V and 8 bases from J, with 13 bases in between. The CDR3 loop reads CASTIDRGYTF. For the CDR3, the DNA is TGTGCCAGTACCATAGACAGAGGCTACACCTTC.

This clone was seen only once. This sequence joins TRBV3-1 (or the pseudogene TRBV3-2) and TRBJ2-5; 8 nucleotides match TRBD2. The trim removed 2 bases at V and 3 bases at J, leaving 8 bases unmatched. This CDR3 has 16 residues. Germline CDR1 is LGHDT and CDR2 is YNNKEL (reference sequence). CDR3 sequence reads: CASSQRIPGLEETQYF. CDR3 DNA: TGTGCCAGCAGCCAACGAATCCCGGGACTAGAAGAGACCCAGTACTTC.

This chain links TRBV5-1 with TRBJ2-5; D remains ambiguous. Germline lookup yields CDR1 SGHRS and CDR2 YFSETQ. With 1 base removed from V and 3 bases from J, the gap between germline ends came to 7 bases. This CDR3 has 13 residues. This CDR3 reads CASSLTSEETQYF. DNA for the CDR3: TGCGCCAGCAGCTTGACGAGCGAAGAGACCCAGTACTTC.

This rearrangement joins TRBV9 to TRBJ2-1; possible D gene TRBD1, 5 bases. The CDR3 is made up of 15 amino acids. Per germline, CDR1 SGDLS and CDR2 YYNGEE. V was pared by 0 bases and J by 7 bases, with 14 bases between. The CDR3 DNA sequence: TGTGCCAGCAGCGTAGTTTTAGGCAGGGTGAATGAGCAGTTCTTC. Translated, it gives CASSVVLGRVNEQFF.

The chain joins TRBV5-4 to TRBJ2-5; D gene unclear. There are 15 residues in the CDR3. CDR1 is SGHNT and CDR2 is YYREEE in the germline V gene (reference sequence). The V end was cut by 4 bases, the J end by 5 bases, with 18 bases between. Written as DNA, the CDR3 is TGTGCCAGCAGCCAACCCACGAGAGAGTCTGAGACCCAGTACTTC. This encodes CASSQPTRESETQYF. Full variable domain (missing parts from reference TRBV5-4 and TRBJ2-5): ETGVTQSPTHLIKTRGQQVTLRCSSQSGHNTVSWYQQALGQGPQFIFQYYREEENGRGNFPPRFSGLQFPNYSSELNVNALELDDSALYLCASSQPTRESETQYFGPGTRLLVL.